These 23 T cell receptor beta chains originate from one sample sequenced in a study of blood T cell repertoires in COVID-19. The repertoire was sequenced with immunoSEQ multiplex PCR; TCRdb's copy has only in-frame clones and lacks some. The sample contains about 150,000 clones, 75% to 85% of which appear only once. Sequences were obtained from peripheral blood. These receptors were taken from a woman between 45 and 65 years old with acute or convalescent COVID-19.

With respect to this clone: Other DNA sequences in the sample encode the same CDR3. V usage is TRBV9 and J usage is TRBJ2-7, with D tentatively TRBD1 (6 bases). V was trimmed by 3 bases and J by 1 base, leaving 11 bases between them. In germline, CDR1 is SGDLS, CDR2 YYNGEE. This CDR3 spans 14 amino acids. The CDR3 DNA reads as TGTGCCAGCAGCGCCCAGGGGAGTTCCTACGAGCAGTACTTC. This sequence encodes CASSAQGSSYEQYF.

CDR3 sequence (DNA): TGTGCCAGCATTTATCAGGGGGACGGAGGTGAAGCTTTCTTT. Its protein product is CASIYQGDGGEAFF. The rearrangement links TRBV6-6 to TRBJ1-1, with 7 bases aligning to TRBD1. Germline CDR1 reads MNHNY; CDR2 reads SVGAGI (reference sequence). V shed 7 bases and J 7 bases; nucleotides not matched to a gene: 12. This CDR3 comprises 14 residues.

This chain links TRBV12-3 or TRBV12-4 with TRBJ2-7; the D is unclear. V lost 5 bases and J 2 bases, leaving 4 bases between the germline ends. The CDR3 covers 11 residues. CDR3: CASSPAYEQYF. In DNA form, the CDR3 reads TGTGCCAGCAGTCCTGCCTACGAGCAGTACTTC.

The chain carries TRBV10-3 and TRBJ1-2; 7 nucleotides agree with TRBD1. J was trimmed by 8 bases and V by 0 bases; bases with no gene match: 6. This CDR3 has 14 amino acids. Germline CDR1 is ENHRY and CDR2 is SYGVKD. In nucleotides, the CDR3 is TGTGCCATCAGTGAGTCGAAGGGGGCCTTCGGCTACACCTTC. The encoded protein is CAISESKGAFGYTF.

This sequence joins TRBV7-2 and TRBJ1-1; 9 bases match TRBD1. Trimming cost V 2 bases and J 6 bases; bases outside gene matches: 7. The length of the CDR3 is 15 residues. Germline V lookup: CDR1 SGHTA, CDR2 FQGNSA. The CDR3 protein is CASSLRDRVAPEAFF. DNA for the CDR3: TGTGCCAGCAGCTTAAGGGACAGGGTTGCACCTGAAGCTTTCTTT. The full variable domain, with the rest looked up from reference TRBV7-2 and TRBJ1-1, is GAGVSQSPSNKVTEKGKDVELRCDPISGHTALYWYRQSLGQGLEFLIYFQGNSAPDKSGLPSDRFSAERTGGSVSTLTIQRTQQEDSAVYLCASSLRDRVAPEAFFGQGTRLTVV.

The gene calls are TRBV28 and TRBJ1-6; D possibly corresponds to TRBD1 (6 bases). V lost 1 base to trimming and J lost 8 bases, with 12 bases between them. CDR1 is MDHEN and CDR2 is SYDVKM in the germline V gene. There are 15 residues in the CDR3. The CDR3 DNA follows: TGTGCCAGCAGTTTATACAGGGATGGGGATTCACCCCTCCACTTT. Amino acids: CASSLYRDGDSPLHF.

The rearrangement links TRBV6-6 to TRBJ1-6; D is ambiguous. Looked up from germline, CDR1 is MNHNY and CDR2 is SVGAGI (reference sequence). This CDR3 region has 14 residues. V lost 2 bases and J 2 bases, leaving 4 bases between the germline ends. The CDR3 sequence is CASSYTAYNSPLHF. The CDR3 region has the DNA TGTGCCAGCAGTTACACTGCCTATAATTCACCCCTCCACTTT.

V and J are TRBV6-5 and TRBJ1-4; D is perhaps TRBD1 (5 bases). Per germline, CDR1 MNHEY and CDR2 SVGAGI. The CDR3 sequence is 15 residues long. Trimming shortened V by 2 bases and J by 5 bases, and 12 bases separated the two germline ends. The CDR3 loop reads CASSYQEGPNEKLFF. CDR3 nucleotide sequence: TGTGCCAGCAGTTACCAGGAGGGACCCAATGAAAAACTGTTTTTT.

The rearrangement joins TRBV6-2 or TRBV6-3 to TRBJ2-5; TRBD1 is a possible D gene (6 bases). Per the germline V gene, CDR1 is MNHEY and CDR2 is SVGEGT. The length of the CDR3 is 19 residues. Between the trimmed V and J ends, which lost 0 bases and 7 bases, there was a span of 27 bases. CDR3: CASSYSIASEPRGYGTQYF. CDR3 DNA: TGTGCCAGCAGTTACTCGATAGCCTCTGAGCCCAGGGGTTACGGGACCCAGTACTTC.

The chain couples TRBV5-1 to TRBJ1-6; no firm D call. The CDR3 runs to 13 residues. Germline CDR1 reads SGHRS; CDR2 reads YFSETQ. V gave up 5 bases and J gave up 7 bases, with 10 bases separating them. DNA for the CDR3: TGCGCCAGCAGGGGCACGTCAAATTCACCCCTCCACTTT. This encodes CASRGTSNSPLHF.

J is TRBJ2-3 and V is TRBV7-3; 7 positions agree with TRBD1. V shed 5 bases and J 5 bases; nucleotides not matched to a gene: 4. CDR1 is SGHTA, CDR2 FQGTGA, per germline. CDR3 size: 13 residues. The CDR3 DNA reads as TGTGCCAGCAGCCGTAACAGGGGAGATACGCAGTATTTT. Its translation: CASSRNRGDTQYF.

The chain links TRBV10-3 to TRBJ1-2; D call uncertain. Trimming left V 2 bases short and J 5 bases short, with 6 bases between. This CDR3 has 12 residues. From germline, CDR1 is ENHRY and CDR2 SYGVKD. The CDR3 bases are TGTGCCATCAGTGAGGTACAGTATGGCTACACCTTC. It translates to CAISEVQYGYTF.

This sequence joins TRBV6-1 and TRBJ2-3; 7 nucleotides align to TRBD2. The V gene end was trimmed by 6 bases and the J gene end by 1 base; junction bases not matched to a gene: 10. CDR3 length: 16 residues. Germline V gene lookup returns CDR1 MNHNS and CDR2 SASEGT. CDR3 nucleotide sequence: TGTGCCAGCAGAGAACCGATTGCGGGGGGCACAGATACGCAGTATTTT. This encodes CASREPIAGGTDTQYF.

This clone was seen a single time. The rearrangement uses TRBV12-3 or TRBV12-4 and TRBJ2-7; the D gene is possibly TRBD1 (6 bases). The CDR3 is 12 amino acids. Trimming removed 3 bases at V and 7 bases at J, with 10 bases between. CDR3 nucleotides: TGTGCCAGCAGTTTTTCCAGGGGTGAGCAGTACTTC. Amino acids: CASSFSRGEQYF.

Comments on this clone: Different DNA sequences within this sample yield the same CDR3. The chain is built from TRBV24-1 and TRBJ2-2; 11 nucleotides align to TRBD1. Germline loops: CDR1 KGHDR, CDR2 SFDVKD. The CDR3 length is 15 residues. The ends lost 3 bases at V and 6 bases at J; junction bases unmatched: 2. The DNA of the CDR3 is TGTGCCACCAGTGATCCGGGACAGGGGGCCGGGGAGCTGTTTTTT. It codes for CATSDPGQGAGELFF.

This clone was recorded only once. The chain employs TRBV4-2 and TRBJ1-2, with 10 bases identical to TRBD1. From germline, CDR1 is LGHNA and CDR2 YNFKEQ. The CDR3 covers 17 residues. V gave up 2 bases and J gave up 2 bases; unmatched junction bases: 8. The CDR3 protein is CASSQHRTGGTNYGYTF. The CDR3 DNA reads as TGTGCCAGCAGCCAACATAGGACAGGGGGAACCAACTATGGCTACACCTTC.

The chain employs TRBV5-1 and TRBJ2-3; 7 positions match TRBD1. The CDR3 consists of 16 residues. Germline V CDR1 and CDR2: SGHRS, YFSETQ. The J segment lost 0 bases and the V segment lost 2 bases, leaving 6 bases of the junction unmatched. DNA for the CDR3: TGCGCCAGCAGCTTCTCCCGGGACAGTAGCACAGATACGCAGTATTTT. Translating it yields CASSFSRDSSTDTQYF.

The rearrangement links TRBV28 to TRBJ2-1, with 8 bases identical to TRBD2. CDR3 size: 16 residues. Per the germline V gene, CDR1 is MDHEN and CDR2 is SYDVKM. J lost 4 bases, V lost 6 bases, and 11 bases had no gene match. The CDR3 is CASSGLGAGGYNEQFF. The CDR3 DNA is TGTGCCAGCAGCGGCCTTGGGGCGGGGGGTTACAATGAGCAGTTCTTC.

The CDR3 coding sequence is TGTGCCAGTAGTACGCAGGGTAAGGGCGAGCAGTACTTC. Residues: CASSTQGKGEQYF. The rearrangement joins TRBV19 to TRBJ2-7; weak D call: TRBD1 (5 bases). The CDR3 extends over 13 amino acids. With 4 bases removed from V and 6 bases from J, the gap between germline ends came to 13 bases. Germline V gene data show CDR1 as LNHDA and CDR2 as SQIVND (reference sequence).

This CDR3 is CASSRDRSYGYTF. As DNA, the CDR3 is TGTGCCAGCAGTAGGGACAGGTCCTATGGCTACACCTTC. The J gene is TRBJ1-2, the V gene TRBV6-2 or TRBV6-3; TRBD1 aligns across 8 bases. Trimming cost V 5 bases and J 4 bases; bases outside gene matches: 3. CDR1 MNHEY and CDR2 SVGEGT come from the germline V gene. The CDR3 runs 13 residues.

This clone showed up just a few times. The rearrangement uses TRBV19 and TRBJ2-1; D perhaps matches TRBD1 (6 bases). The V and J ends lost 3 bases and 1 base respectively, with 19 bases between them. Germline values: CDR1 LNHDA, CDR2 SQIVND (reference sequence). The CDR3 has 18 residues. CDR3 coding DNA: TGTGCCAGTAGTATGGGCCCCCACAGGGCCGCGTCCTACAATGAGCAGTTCTTC. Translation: CASSMGPHRAASYNEQFF.

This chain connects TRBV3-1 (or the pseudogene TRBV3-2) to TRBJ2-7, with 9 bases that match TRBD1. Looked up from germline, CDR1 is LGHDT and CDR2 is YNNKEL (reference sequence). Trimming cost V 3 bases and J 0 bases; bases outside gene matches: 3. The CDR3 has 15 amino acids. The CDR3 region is CASSHRDRDSYEQYF. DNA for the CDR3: TGTGCCAGCAGCCATCGGGACAGGGACTCCTACGAGCAGTACTTC.

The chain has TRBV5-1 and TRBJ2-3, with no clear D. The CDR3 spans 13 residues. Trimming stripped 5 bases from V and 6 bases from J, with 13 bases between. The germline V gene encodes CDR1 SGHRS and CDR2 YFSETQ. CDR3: CASSLNPMDTQYF. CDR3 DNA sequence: TGCGCCAGCAGTTTGAATCCCATGGATACGCAGTATTTT.